This paragraph reports one T cell receptor beta chain. What it recognizes is unknown. The data originate from a study of T cell responses to AZD1222 COVID-19 vaccine. Study-wide background: Both about-4-week and about-12-week second-dose recipients were combined. Study outcomes and limitations: Two doses of AZD1222 preceded a rise in Spike-specific TCR breadth and depth. Just five to seven AZD1222 recipients tested seropositive at baseline. Clonal diversity was possibly underestimated, and the donors were mostly white British, with more females.

Profiling relied on immunoSEQ multiplex PCR, and the TCRdb table lists in-frame clones only, not all of them. The repertoire holds about 140,000 clones, with around 92% as singletons. Sample: peripheral blood, taken on day 0 of AZD1222 vaccination. This TCR came from an adult in good health.

The CDR3 loop is CASSPVADTEAFF. CDR3 DNA sequence: TGTGCCAGCAGCCCCGTGGCGGACACTGAAGCTTTCTTT. The chain carries TRBV7-9 and TRBJ1-1; D unclear. The germline V and J ends were trimmed by 5 bases and 3 bases, with 10 bases remaining between them. The CDR3 loop spans 13 amino acids. Germline V gives CDR1 SEHNR, CDR2 FQNEAQ (reference sequence).